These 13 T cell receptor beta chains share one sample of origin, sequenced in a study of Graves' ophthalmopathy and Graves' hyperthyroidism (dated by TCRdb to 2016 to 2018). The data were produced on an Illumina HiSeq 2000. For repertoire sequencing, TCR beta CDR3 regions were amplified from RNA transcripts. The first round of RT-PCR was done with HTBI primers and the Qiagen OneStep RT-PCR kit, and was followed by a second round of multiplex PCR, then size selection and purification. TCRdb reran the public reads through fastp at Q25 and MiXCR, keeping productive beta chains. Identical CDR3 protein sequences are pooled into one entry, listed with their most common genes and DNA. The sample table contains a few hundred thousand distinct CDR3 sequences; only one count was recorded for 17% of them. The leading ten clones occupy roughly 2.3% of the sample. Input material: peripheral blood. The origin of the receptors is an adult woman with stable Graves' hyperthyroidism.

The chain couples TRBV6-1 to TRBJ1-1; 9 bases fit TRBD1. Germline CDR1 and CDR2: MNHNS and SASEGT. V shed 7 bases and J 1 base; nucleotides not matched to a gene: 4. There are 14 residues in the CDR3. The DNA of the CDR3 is TGTGCCAGCACCCGGACAGGGGAGAACACTGAAGCTTTCTTT. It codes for CASTRTGENTEAFF.

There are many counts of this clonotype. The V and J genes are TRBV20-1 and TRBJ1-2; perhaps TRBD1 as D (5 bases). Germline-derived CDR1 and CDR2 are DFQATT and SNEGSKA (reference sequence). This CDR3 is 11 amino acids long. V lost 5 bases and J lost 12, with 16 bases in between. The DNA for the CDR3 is TGCAGTGCTTACATGGGGGGGTCTCACACCTTC. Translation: CSAYMGGSHTF.

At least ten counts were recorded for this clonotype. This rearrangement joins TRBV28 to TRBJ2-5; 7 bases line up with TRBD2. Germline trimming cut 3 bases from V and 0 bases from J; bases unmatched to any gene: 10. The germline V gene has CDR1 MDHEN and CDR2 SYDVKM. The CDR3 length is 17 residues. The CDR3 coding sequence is TGTGCCAGCAGTTTGCCCACTTCGCGGGAGTACCAAGAGACCCAGTACTTC. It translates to CASSLPTSREYQETQYF.

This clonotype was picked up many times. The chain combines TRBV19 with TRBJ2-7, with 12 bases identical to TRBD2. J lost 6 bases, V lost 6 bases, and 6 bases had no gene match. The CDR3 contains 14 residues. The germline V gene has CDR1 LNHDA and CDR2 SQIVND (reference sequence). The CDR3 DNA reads TGTGCCAGTAGACTAGCGGGAGGAGGTGGCGAGCAGTACTTC. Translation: CASRLAGGGGEQYF. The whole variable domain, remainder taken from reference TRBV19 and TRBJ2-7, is DGGITQSPKYLFRKEGQNVTLSCEQNLNHDAMYWYRQDPGQGLRLIYYSQIVNDFQKGDIAEGYSVSREKKESFPLTVTSAQKNPTAFYLCASRLAGGGGEQYFGPGTRLTVT.

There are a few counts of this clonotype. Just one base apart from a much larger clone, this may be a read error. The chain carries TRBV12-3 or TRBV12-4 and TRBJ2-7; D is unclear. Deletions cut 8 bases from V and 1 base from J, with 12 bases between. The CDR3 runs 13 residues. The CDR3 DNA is TGTGCCAGCGTAGGGTGGCTTTCCTACGAGCAGTACTTC. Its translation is CASVGWLSYEQYF.

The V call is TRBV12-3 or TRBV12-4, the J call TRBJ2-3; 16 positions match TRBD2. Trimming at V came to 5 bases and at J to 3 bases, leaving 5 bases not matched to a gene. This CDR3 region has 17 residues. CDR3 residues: CASSLGTSGRGTDTQYF. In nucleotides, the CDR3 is TGTGCCAGCAGTCTGGGGACTAGCGGGAGGGGGACAGATACGCAGTATTTT.

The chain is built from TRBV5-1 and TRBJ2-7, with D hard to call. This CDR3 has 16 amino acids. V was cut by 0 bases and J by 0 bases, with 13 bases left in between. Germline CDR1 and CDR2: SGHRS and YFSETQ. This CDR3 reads CASSLAAQSISYEQYF. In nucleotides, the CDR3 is TGCGCCAGCAGCTTGGCCGCGCAGTCAATCTCCTACGAGCAGTACTTC.

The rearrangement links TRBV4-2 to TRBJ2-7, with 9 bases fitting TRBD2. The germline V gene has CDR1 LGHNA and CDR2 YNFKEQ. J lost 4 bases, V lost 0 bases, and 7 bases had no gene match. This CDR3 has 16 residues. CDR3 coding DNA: TGTGCCAGCAGCCAAGACTCGGCGGGAGGGGAGTACGAGCAGTACTTC. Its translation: CASSQDSAGGEYEQYF.

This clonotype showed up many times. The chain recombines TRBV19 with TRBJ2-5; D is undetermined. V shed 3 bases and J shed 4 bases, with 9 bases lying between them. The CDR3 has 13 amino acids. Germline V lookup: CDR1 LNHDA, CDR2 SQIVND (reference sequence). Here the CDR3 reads CASSISVRETQYF. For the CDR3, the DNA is TGTGCCAGTAGTATCTCGGTACGAGAGACCCAGTACTTC.

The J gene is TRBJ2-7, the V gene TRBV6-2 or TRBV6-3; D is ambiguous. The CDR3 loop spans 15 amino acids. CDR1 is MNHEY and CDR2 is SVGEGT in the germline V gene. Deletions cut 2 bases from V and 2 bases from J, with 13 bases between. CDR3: CASSYTVAVTYEQYF. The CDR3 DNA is TGTGCCAGCAGTTACACGGTTGCGGTGACCTACGAGCAGTACTTC.

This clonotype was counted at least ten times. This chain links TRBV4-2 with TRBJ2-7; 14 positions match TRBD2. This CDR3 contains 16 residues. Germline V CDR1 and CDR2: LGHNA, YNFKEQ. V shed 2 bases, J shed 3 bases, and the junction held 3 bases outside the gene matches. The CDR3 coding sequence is TGTGCCAGCAGCCAATCCGGACTAGCGGGAGGCTACGAGCAGTACTTC. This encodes CASSQSGLAGGYEQYF.

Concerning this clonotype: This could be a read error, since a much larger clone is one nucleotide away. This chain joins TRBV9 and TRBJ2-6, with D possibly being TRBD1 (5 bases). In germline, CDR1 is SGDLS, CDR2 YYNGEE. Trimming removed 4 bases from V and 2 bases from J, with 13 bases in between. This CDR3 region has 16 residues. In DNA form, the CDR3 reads TGTGCCAGCAGCCCCCAGATAGGGGCTGGGGCCAACGTCCTGACTTTC. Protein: CASSPQIGAGANVLTF.

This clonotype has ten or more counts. The DNA of the CDR3 is TGTGCCAGCAGTGAATTCCTTCGACAGGGGGCTGATGGCTACACCTTC. Translating gives CASSEFLRQGADGYTF. The gene calls are TRBV25-1 and TRBJ1-2; TRBD1 matches at 10 bases. Germline V gene lookup returns CDR1 MGHDK and CDR2 SYGVNS. The CDR3 totals 16 residues. Trimming removed 1 base from V and 6 bases from J; junction bases left unmatched: 8.